Here is one T cell receptor beta chain with its context. Its antigen has not been determined. Base qualities were left out, and no much larger clone turns up one base away. This specimen belongs to a study of shared clonotypes between healthy human individuals (dated by TCRdb to 2020 to 2022). Study-wide context: The cohort included three men and a couple of women between 18 and 49 years of age. For each donor, three plates each were used for CD4 naive and CD4 memory, two plates were used for CD8 naive, and one plate was used for CD8 memory. Different laboratories and diverse techniques were used to prepare libraries and sequence TCR repertoires, to increase sequencing depth and limit assay-specific biases. Leukapheresis yielded between about 0.9 and 9 billion PBMCs per donor. To estimate repertoire size and how much clonotypes are shared between individuals, the study performed deep sequencing of blood TCR repertoires from roughly five healthy adults.

The research as a whole found: Sharing across a handful of donors was observed for about 5% of naive CD4, around 3.5% of naive CD8, about 2.3% of memory CD4, and about 0.4% of memory CD8 clonotypes. Compared with non-shared clonotypes, clonotypes shared by all four sorted-subset donors had higher generation probabilities. Sampling was restricted to blood, and TCR repertoires in tissues likely differ from the TCR repertoires found in blood. Larger estimated clonotype richness was generally found for naive subsets than for memory subsets. Pairwise subsampling led to the expectation that sequencing depth would affect the degree of clonotype sharing among donors. Incomplete sequencing was indicated by rarefaction of sorted-subset datasets, despite the large sequencing depth. The genetic and exposure-history diversity represented was limited by the small number of donors.

Using the deep immunoSEQ assay, TCR CDR3 regions were amplified from genomic DNA by multiplex PCR. Genomic DNA extracted from each cell subset was distributed evenly over all wells of several immunoSEQ 96-well plates, and each plate served as one replicate. For sorted subsets, each replicate PCR was loaded with 200 ng genomic DNA, equivalent to some 31,000 T cell genomes. Purified libraries were quantified with a Qubit 3.0 fluorometer, sized on a Bioanalyzer 2100, and re-quantified with the KAPA Library Quantification kit. Every immunoSEQ 96-well plate was sequenced on a separate single-read 150-cycle Illumina NextSeq 550 flow cell. The paper's processing steps were these. Because the immunoSEQ output included only junctional sequences and no quality scores, the filtering could not be the same as the filtering used for full-length reads. To assign V/J genes and CDR3, sequences were annotated against IMGT germline references using PyIR, a Python wrapper for IgBLAST v1.9. Any read was removed if the V/J assignment was weak (E-value above 1e-6), the CDR3 was missing, or the read contained stop codons, out-of-frame junctions, or ambiguous translated residues. V3J clonotypes were defined as sequences sharing an identical inferred V gene, J gene, and CDR3 amino acid sequence. Percentage overlap between repertoires was calculated by dividing the number of shared unique clonotypes by the size of the smaller repertoire. Repertoire richness was assessed with RTK rarefaction, the Chao1 estimator, and Recon v2.1 estimates of unobserved clonotypes. Generation probabilities were computed with OLGA for all TCRbeta clonotypes obtained by the gDNA method from a few donors. Drawn from immuneACCESS, this table holds only the in-frame rearrangements with V and J called that TCRdb kept. Clones are partly lost; checked studies trace under half to an unresolved V gene and leave the rest unexplained. V, J and clone size were drawn from that table, and D and trimming were deduced from the DNA. For this sample the table gives 2 million to 3 million clones, of which 90% to 95% were detected only once. The ten largest make up roughly 0.14% of the sample.

Donors were healthy HIV-negative adults with no recently reported acute infections or vaccinations. Every donor was a Caucasian adult residing in Nashville, Tennessee, USA. Magnetic negative selection was used to enrich CD4+ T cells, after which naive cells were positively selected on CD45RA and the negative fraction became the memory subset. Blood was collected by leukapheresis, and PBMCs were isolated by Ficoll-Histopaque density gradient centrifugation and then cryopreserved in liquid nitrogen vapor phase. Analytical flow cytometry was used to check the purity and quantity of each magnetically sorted T cell population. From each sorted fraction, genomic DNA was isolated and quantified by UV absorbance on a Nanodrop 2000c. Sequences SGHDN (CDR1) and FVKESK (CDR2) are obtained from the germline V gene. V gives up 1 base and J gives up 8 bases, and the segment between their germline ends measures 8 bases. Measured from the cysteine to the phenylalanine, the CDR3 is 12 residues long. Only the CDR3 DNA stays, 36 bases, in frame from base 1.

The sequence was collected from a man younger than 35 in good health. What was sequenced was naive CD4+ T cells sorted from blood. Reading the label with the study, this specimen's cell subset or site is: CD45RA+ positively selected. The chain is encoded by TRBV14 joined to TRBJ1-2; no D gene is confidently identified. In nucleotides, the sequence is TGTGCCAGCAGCCAAGGCAGGTGGGGCTACACCTTC. This codes for CASSQGRWGYTF. Outside the CDR3, residues come from the reference TRBV14 and TRBJ1-2 proteins, so the full variable domain is: EAGVTQFPSHSVIEKGQTVTLRCDPISGHDNLYWYRRVMGKEIKFLLHFVKESKQDESGMPNNRFLAERTGGTYSTLKVQPAELEDSGVYFCASSQGRWGYTFGSGTRLTVV.